This TCR beta chain was sequenced in a study of T cells after yellow fever vaccination. Study-level points and caveats: Highly abundant clonotypes carried over from the bulk population could end up in FACS-sorted repertoires as contaminants.

The CDR3 has 14 amino acids. Germline-derived CDR1 and CDR2 are MGHDK and SYGVNS. V lost 5 bases, J lost 6 bases, and 15 bases lay in between. TCRdb re-called the 5' RACE reads through MiXCR, storing one row per CDR3 protein. The table lists some 670,000 distinct CDR3 sequences, approximately 13% of them singletons. This clonotype was counted only a few times. Its matching antigen is unknown. The receptor comes from a man between 25 and 39 years old who received the YFV17D yellow fever vaccine. The genes are TRBV25-1 and TRBJ2-3, with D perhaps TRBD2 (5 bases). Material: PBMCs, obtained on the day of the yellow fever booster vaccination. In DNA form, the CDR3 reads TGTGCCAGCAGTTACAACCGGGATTCGGATACGCAGTATTTT. It specifies CASSYNRDSDTQYF. Complete variable domain (other parts from reference TRBV25-1 and TRBJ2-3): EADIYQTPRYLVIGTGKKITLECSQTMGHDKMYWYQQDPGMELHLIHYSYGVNSTEKGDLSSESTVSRIRTEHFPLTLESARPSHTSQYLCASSYNRDSDTQYFGPGTRLTVL.